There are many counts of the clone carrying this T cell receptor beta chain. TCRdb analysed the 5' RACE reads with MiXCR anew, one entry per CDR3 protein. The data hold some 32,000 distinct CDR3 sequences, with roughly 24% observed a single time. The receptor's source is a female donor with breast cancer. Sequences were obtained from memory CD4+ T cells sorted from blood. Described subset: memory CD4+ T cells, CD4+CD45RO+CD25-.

The CDR3 nucleotides read TGTGCCAGCAGTTTCTCAGGGCATGAGCAGTTCTTC. This sequence encodes CASSFSGHEQFF. This chain uses TRBV12-3 or TRBV12-4 with TRBJ2-1; D might be TRBD1 (5 bases). Between the trimmed V and J ends, which lost 3 bases and 8 bases, there was a span of 8 bases. The CDR3 is 12 residues long.